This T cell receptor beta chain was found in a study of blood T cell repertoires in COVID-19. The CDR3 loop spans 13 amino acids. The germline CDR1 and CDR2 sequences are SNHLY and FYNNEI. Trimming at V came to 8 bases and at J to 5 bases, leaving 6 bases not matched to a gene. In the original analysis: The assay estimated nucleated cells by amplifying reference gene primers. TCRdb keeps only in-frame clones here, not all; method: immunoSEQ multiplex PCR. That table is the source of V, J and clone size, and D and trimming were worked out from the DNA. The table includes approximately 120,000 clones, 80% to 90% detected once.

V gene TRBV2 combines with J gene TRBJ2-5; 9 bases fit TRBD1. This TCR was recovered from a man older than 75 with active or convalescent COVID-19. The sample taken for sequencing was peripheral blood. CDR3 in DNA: TGTGCCAGCGGCTGGGACAGGGAGGAGACCCAGTACTTC. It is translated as CASGWDREETQYF.